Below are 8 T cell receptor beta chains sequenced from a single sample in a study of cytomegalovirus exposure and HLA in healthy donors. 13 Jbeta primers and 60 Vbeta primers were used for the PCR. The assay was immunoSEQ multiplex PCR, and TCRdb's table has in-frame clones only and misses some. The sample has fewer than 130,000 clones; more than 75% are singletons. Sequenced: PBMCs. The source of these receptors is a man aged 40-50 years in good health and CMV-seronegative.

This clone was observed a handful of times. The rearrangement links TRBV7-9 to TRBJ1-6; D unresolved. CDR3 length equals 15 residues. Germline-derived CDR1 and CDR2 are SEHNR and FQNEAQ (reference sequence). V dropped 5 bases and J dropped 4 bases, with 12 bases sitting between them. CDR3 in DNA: TGTGCCAGCAGCCCGGGAGCAGTTTATAATTCACCCCTCCACTTT. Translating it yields CASSPGAVYNSPLHF. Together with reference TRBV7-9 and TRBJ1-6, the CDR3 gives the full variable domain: DTGVSQNPRHKITKRGQNVTFRCDPISEHNRLYWYRQTLGQGPEFLTYFQNEAQLEKSRLLSDRFSAERPKGSFSTLEIQRTEQGDSAMYLCASSPGAVYNSPLHFGNGTRLTVT.

CDR3 loop: CASSPGGRTAGSFMNTEAFF. The CDR3 region has the DNA TGTGCCAGTAGCCCCGGAGGCAGAACGGCCGGCAGTTTCATGAACACTGAAGCTTTCTTT. The chain links TRBV19 to TRBJ1-1; D is ambiguous. V shed 6 bases and J shed 0 bases, with 29 bases lying between them. This CDR3 has 20 residues. In germline, CDR1 is LNHDA, CDR2 SQIVND (reference sequence).

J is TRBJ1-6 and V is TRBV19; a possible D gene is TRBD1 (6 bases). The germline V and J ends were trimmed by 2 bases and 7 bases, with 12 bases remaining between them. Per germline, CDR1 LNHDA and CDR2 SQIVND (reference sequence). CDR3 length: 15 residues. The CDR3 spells CASSISPGVNSPLHF. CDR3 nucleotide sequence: TGTGCCAGTAGTATATCGCCAGGGGTGAATTCACCCCTCCACTTT.

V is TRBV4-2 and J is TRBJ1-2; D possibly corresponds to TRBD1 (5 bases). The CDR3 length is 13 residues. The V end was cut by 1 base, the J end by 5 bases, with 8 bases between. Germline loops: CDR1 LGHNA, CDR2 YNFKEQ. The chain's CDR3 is CASSQGTSYGYTF. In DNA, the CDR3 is TGTGCCAGCAGCCAAGGGACAAGTTATGGCTACACCTTC.

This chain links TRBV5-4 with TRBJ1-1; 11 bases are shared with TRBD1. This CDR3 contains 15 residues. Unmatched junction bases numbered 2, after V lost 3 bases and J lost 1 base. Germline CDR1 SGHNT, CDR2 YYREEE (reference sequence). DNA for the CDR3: TGTGCCAGCAGCTCGGGACAGGGGGAGAACACTGAAGCTTTCTTT. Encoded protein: CASSSGQGENTEAFF.

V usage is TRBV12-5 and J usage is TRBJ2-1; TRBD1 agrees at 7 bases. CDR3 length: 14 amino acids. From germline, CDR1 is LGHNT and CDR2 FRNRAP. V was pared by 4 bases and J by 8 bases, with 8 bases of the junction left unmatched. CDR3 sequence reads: CASGYGTARDEQFF. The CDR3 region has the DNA TGTGCTAGTGGTTACGGGACAGCTAGGGATGAGCAGTTCTTC.

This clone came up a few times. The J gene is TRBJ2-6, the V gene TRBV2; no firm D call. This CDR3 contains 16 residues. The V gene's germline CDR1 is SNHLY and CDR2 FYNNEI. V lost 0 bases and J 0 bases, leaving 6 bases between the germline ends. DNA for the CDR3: TGTGCCAGCAGTGAAGCGGGCATCTCTGGGGCCAACGTCCTGACTTTC. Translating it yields CASSEAGISGANVLTF.

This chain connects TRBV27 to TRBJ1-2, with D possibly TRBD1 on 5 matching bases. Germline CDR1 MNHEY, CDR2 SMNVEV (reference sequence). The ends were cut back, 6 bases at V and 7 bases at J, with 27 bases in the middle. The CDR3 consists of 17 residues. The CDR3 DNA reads TGTGCCAGCAGCTCCCCCCGCGCAGGGTTAGGACGATTTGGCTACACCTTC. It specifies CASSSPRAGLGRFGYTF.